The rows below give T cell receptor beta chains drawn from one sample of a study of blood T cells in healthy people across ages. TCRdb re-called the 5' RACE reads with MiXCR, one entry per CDR3 protein. Counted here are fewer than 750,000 distinct CDR3 sequences, around 48% occurring once; the ten biggest clones make up 20% to 25%. Input material: blood. The receptor source for this set is a man older than 75 in good health. The CDR3 runs from the conserved cysteine through the conserved F or W. A D gene is named only where the DNA matches it firmly. A clone size is listed for some rows: how often the clone was seen (once, few, many), or a class if it is expanded.

V gene	D gene	CDR3 length	J gene	clone size	CDR3 protein	CDR3 DNA
TRBV5-8	.	15	TRBJ2-1	.	CASSRGRAAYNEQFF	TGTGCCAGCAGCCGGGGACGAGCGGCTTACAATGAGCAGTTCTTC
TRBV23-1	TRBD1	20	TRBJ2-4	.	CASPPARTGGTELAKNIQYF	TGCGCCAGCCCCCCGGCTAGGACAGGGGGTACGGAACTAGCCAAAAACATTCAGTACTTC
TRBV12-3/TRBV12-4	TRBD1	16	TRBJ1-2	few	CASSQTGQGVTYGYTF	TGTGCCAGCAGTCAAACGGGACAGGGAGTCACCTATGGCTACACCTTC
TRBV4-3	.	15	TRBJ1-2	.	CASSQDIRGTYGYTF	TGCGCCAGCAGCCAAGATATCCGGGGGACCTATGGCTACACCTTC
TRBV5-6	TRBD1	16	TRBJ1-2	few	CASSTGGTGLYYGYTF	TGTGCCAGCAGCACAGGGGGGACAGGGTTGTACTATGGCTACACCTTC
TRBV12-3/TRBV12-4	.	16	TRBJ2-5	few	CASSFWRAGLIETQYF	TGTGCCAGCAGTTTTTGGAGGGCAGGTTTAATAGAGACCCAGTACTTC
TRBV2	TRBD2	18	TRBJ2-1	.	CASKRGTSGGPSYNEQFF	TGTGCCAGCAAAAGGGGGACTAGCGGGGGTCCCTCCTACAATGAGCAGTTCTTC
TRBV11-1	.	14	TRBJ2-1	few	CASSTKGSYNEQFF	TGTGCCAGCAGCACAAAGGGCTCCTACAATGAGCAGTTCTTC
TRBV7-9	.	12	TRBJ1-2	.	CASSPQFHGYTF	TGTGCCAGCAGCCCCCAATTTCACGGCTACACCTTC
TRBV7-9	.	11	TRBJ2-2	.	CASSLAGELFF	TGTGCCAGCAGCTTAGCCGGGGAGCTGTTTTTT
TRBV7-2	.	13	TRBJ2-1	few	CASSSPGQTEQFF	TGTGCCAGCAGCTCCCCCGGGCAGACCGAGCAGTTCTTC
TRBV20-1	TRBD2	17	TRBJ2-5	.	CSARVLELAAHQETQYF	TGCAGTGCTAGAGTACTTGAACTAGCGGCACACCAAGAGACCCAGTACTTC